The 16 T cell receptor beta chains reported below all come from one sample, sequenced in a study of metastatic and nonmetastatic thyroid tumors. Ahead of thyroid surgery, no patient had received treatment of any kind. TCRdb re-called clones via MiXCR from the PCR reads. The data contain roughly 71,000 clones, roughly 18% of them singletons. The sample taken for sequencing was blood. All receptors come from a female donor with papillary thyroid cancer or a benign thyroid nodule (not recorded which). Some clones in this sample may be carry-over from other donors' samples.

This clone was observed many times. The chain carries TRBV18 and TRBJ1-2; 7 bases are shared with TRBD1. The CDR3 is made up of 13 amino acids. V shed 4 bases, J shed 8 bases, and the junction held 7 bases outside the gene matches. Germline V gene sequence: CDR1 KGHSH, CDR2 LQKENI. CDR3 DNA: TGTGCCAGCTCACTACAGGGGTCGGACGGCTACACCTTC. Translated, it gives CASSLQGSDGYTF.

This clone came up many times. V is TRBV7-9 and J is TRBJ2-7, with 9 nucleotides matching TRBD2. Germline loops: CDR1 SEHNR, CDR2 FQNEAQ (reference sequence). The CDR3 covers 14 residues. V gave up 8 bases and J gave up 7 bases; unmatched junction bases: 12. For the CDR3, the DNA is TGTGCCAGCCGTATGGGTAGCGGGAGTGTTGAGCAGTACTTC. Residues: CASRMGSGSVEQYF.

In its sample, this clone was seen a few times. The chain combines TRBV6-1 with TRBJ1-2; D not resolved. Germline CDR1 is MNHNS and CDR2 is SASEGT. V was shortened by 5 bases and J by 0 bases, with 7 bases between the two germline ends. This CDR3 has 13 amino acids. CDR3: CASSWAANYGYTF. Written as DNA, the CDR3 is TGTGCCAGCAGTTGGGCGGCTAACTATGGCTACACCTTC.

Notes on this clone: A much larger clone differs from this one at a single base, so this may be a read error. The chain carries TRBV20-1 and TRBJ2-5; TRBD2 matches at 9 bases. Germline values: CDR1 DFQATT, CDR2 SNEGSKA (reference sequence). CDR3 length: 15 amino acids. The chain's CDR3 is CGVRGGSGRKETQYF. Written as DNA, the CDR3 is TGCGGTGTTAGGGGGGGTAGCGGGAGAAAAGAGACCCAGTACTTC.

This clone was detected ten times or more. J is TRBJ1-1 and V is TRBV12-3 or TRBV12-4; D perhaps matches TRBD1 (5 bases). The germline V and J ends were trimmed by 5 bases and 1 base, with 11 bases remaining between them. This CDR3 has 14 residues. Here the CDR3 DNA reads TGTGCCAGCAGTGCCTACGACAGGAACACTGAAGCTTTCTTT. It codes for CASSAYDRNTEAFF.

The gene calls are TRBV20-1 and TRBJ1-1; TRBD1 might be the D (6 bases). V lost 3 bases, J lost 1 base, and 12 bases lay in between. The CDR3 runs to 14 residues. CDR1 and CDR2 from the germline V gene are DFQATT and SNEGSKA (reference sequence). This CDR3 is CSARRGGENTEAFF. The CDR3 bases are TGCAGTGCTAGGCGCGGGGGCGAGAACACTGAAGCTTTCTTT.

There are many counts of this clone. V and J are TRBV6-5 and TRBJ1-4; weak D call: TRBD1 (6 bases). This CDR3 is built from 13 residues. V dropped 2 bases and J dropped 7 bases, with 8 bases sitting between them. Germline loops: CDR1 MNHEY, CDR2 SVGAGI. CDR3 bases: TGTGCCAGCAGTTACAAGGGGGTTGAAAAACTGTTTTTT. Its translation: CASSYKGVEKLFF.

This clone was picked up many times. CDR3 nucleotide sequence: TGTGCCAGCATTGGTTCGGCCAATGAGCAGTTCTTC. It codes for CASIGSANEQFF. The chain carries TRBV2 and TRBJ2-1; D not resolved. The CDR3 spans 12 residues. The germline V and J ends were trimmed by 7 bases and 6 bases, with 10 bases remaining between them. The germline V gene encodes CDR1 SNHLY and CDR2 FYNNEI.

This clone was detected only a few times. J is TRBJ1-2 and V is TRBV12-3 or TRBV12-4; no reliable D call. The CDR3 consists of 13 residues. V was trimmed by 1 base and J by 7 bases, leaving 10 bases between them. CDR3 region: CASSLDWSSGYTF. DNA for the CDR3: TGTGCCAGCAGTTTAGACTGGAGTAGTGGCTACACCTTC.

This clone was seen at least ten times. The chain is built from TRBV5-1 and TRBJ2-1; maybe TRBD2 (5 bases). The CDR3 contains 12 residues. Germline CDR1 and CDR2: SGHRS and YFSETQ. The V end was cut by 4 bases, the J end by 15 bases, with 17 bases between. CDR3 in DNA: TGCGCCAGCAGCCGGGGTGGGCCCCCTGGGTTCTTC. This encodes CASSRGGPPGFF.

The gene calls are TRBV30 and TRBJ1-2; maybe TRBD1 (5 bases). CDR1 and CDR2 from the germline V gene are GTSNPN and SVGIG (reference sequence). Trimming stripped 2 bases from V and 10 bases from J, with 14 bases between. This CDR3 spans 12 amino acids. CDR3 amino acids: CAWSIGDPAYTF. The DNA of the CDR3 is TGTGCCTGGAGTATAGGGGACCCCGCCTACACCTTC.

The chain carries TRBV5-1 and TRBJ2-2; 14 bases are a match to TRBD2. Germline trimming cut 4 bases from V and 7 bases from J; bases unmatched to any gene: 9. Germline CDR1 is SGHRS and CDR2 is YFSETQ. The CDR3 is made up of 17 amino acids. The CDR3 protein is CASSPPGLAGEVGELFF. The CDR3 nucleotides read TGCGCCAGCAGCCCTCCGGGACTAGCGGGGGAAGTCGGGGAGCTGTTTTTT.

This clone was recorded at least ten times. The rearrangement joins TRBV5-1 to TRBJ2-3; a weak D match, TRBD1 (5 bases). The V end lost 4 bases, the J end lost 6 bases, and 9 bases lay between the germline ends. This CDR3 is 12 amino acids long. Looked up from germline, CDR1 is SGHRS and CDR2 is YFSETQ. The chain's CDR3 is CASSGAFDTQYF. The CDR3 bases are TGCGCCAGCAGCGGGGCCTTTGATACGCAGTATTTT.

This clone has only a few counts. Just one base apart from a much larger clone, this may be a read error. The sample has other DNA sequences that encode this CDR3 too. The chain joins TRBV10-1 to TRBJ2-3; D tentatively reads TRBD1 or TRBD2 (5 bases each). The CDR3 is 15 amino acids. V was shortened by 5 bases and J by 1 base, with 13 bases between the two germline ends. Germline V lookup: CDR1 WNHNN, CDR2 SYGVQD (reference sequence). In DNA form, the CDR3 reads TGCGCCAGCAGTCGAGGTGGGGACCGCACAGATACGCAGTATTTT. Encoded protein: CASSRGGDRTDTQYF.

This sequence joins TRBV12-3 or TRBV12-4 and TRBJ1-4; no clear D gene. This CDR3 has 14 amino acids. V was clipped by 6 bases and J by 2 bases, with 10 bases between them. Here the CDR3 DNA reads TGTGCCAGCAGATTATGGGGTACTAATGAAAAACTGTTTTTT. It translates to CASRLWGTNEKLFF.

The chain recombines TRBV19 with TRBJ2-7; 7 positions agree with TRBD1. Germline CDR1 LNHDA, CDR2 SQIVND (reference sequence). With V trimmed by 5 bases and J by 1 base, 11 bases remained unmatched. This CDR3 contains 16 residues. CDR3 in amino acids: CASSPGTELLSYEQYF. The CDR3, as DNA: TGTGCCAGTAGTCCCGGGACAGAGCTGCTTTCCTACGAGCAGTACTTC.